This T cell receptor (beta chain) was identified during a study of T cell responses to AZD1222 COVID-19 vaccine. Looking at the study overall: Second-dose schedules of about 4 or about 12 weeks were combined.

Sequencing used immunoSEQ multiplex PCR; TCRdb keeps in-frame clones, though not all of them. The sample records 160,000 or so clones, roughly 89% being singletons. The CDR3 has 12 amino acids. The V end was cut by 10 bases, the J end by 7 bases, with 17 bases between. Germline CDR1 MDHEN, CDR2 SYDVKM. To note about this clone: What it recognizes is unknown.

Broader study findings: Only five or six individuals given AZD1222 were seropositive at baseline.

The TCR sequence derives from an adult in good health. The sample in question was peripheral blood, obtained on day 0 of AZD1222 vaccination. The chain links TRBV28 to TRBJ2-7; D is perhaps TRBD2 (5 bases). The CDR3 spells CATKTGPGEQYF. Here the CDR3 DNA reads TGTGCCACCAAGACCGGTCCGGGGGAGCAGTACTTC.